This TCR beta chain was sequenced during a study of T cell changes during pregnancy in multiple sclerosis. Method: immunoSEQ multiplex PCR; TCRdb's copy keeps in-frame clones and lacks some. The sample includes 20,000 or so clones, over 75% of them seen just once. The CDR3 is 14 residues long. J gave up 5 bases and V 5 bases, and 8 bases lay outside the gene matches. Looked up from germline, CDR1 is SGDLS and CDR2 is YYNGEE. This clone was detected a few times. This TCR came from a female donor in good health, enrolled as a control in a pregnancy study. This sequence joins TRBV9 and TRBJ1-1; TRBD1 aligns across 8 bases. The sequencing here drew on CD8+ T cells from peripheral blood mononuclear cells, taken after pregnancy. This CDR3 reads CASSRQGKGTEAFF. CDR3 sequence (DNA): TGTGCCAGCAGTAGACAGGGGAAAGGGACTGAAGCTTTCTTT.